This T cell receptor beta chain was documented in a study of molecular identifiers for immune sequencing clone quantification. As for the study in general: For replicates, RNA isolated from approximately 20,000 or 98,000 naive CD8 cells was divided into five portions, of which four were sequenced.

Concerning this clonotype itself: Antigen: not known.

General study findings and limits: In naive cells, clones above 20 RNA copies held under 1% of molecules, whereas in effector cells they held over 98%.

The CDR3 consists of 15 residues. The V gene's germline CDR1 is MNHEY and CDR2 SMNVEV (reference sequence). Trimming cost V 6 bases and J 0 bases, with 12 bases left between them. CD8+CD4-CCR7+CD45RA+ cells were sorted as naive CD8 T cells. TCR libraries were built in bulk with a published protocol and specific TCR primers. From the PCR reads, TCRdb called clonotypes with MiXCR, one entry per CDR3 protein. The profile shows just over 95,000 distinct CDR3 sequences, more than 20% of them singletons. The V and J genes are TRBV27 and TRBJ1-5; TRBD1 is a possible D gene (6 bases). This receptor was identified in a human donor in good health. Some libraries in this study had Jurkat cell RNA spiked in. The sequenced sample was naive CD8+ T cells from blood, with Jurkat cell RNA spiked in. Subset indicated: FACS-sorted CD8+CD4-CCR7+CD45RA+ naive T cells. The CDR3: CASRSGVFSNQPQHF. CDR3 coding DNA: TGTGCCAGCAGGTCAGGGGTCTTTAGCAATCAGCCCCAGCATTTT.